These 29 T cell receptor beta chains originate from one sample sequenced in a study of sequential checkpoint blockade in melanoma. Treatment indicated: randomized to nivolumab then ipilimumab (arm A) or the reverse (arm B). The method was immunoSEQ multiplex PCR; TCRdb's version includes in-frame clones alone and lacks a portion of them. Of 6,500 to 10,000 clones detected, around 60% appear once; the ten largest clones hold approximately 50%. The sequences come from CD8+ T cells sorted from blood (inferred from file names), collected from a patient given nivolumab and ipilimumab in sequence. These receptors were obtained from a human patient with melanoma. Some clones in this sample may be carry-over from other donors' samples.

The rearrangement joins TRBV27 to TRBJ1-2, with 8 bases lining up with TRBD1. V shed 3 bases, J shed 6 bases, and the junction held 6 bases outside the gene matches. The CDR3 has 14 amino acids. CDR1 MNHEY and CDR2 SMNVEV come from the germline V gene (reference sequence). CDR3 sequence (DNA): TGTGCCAGCAGTTTTGGCAGGGGGCTCGATGGCTACACCTTC. It yields the protein CASSFGRGLDGYTF.

This clone came up a few times. Mismatch with germline at one junction end may stem from a read error. The chain is built from TRBV5-5 and TRBJ1-3; no clear D gene. Germline CDR1 and CDR2: SGHKS and YYEKEE (reference sequence). This CDR3 is 17 amino acids long. The CDR3 bases are TGCGCCAGCAGCCAAAGGGCAGGAGGCCGCTCTGGAAACACCATATATTTT. Translation gives CASSQRAGGRSGNTIYF.

This clone has a single count. The chain carries TRBV7-2 and TRBJ1-3; no clear D gene. The CDR3 is made up of 17 amino acids. The V and J ends lost 1 base and 0 bases respectively, with 13 bases between them. Germline-derived CDR1 and CDR2 are SGHTA and FQGNSA. CDR3 nucleotides: TGTGCCAGCAGCTTAGGAGACGGAGCTTTCTCTGGAAACACCATATATTTT. It encodes CASSLGDGAFSGNTIYF.

This rearrangement joins TRBV28 to TRBJ2-4; D gene uncertain. Trimming pared 3 bases from V and 4 bases from J, leaving 10 bases between. The germline V gene encodes CDR1 MDHEN and CDR2 SYDVKM. The CDR3 spans 14 residues. Here the CDR3 reads CASSFANIKNIQYF. The CDR3 region has the DNA TGTGCCAGCAGTTTTGCTAATATAAAAAACATTCAGTACTTC.

The chain employs TRBV7-9 and TRBJ1-1; D is uncertain. Trimming cost V 2 bases and J 4 bases, with 17 bases left between them. In germline, CDR1 is SEHNR, CDR2 FQNEAQ (reference sequence). The CDR3 covers 16 residues. For the CDR3, the DNA is TGTGCCAGCAGCTTAAACGGGGTTCGTCGAGCCACTGAAGCTTTCTTT. It codes for CASSLNGVRRATEAFF.

The chain is built from TRBV7-9 and TRBJ1-1, with TRBD1 matching over 7 bases. The CDR3 sequence is 15 residues long. Germline CDR1 and CDR2: SEHNR and FQNEAQ (reference sequence). V shed 0 bases and J 5 bases; nucleotides not matched to a gene: 6. The CDR3 DNA reads TGTGCCAGCAGCTTAGCGGAGGGGGCCGGGACTGAAGCTTTCTTT. Amino acid sequence: CASSLAEGAGTEAFF.

As to this clone: At one boundary the junction diverges from the germline segment, which might be a read error. The chain couples TRBV5-1 to TRBJ2-1; TRBD2 matches at 7 bases. The CDR3 runs 17 residues. The V gene's germline CDR1 is SGHRS and CDR2 YFSETQ. CDR3 nucleotide sequence: TGCGCCAGCAGCTCCTGGGGAAAGCGGGGCTCCGACAATGAGCAGTTCTTC. Translation gives CASSSWGKRGSDNEQFF.

The CDR3 sequence: CASSHPTTGNEQYF. The CDR3 nucleotides are TGTGCCAGCAGCCATCCGACTACAGGGAACGAGCAGTACTTC. The genes are TRBV13 and TRBJ2-7, with a weak D call TRBD1 (6 bases). Trimming left V 5 bases short and J 5 bases short, with 16 bases between. Germline loops: CDR1 PRHDT, CDR2 FYEKMQ (reference sequence). CDR3 length: 14 amino acids.

The chain joins TRBV4-3 to TRBJ2-7; 7 bases match TRBD1. Germline CDR1 and CDR2: LGHNA and YSLEER. V was clipped by 1 base and J by 4 bases; unmatched bases: 4. CDR3 size: 14 residues. This chain's CDR3 is CASSQGGGEYEQYF. The CDR3 DNA follows: TGCGCCAGCAGCCAAGGAGGGGGCGAGTACGAGCAGTACTTC.

This clone was seen a few times. This likely reflects a read error, since a far larger clone is one base away. This sample also contains other DNA sequences that code for the same CDR3. This rearrangement joins TRBV5-2 to TRBJ1-3; TRBD1, as called in the table, went unchecked against the DNA. TRBV5-2 has pseudogene status. This CDR3 spans 14 amino acids. DNA of the CDR3: TGTGCCAGCAGCCAAGAGACAGGGATTTACACCATATATTTT. Translated: CASSQETGIYTIYF.

CDR3 sequence: CAISETGRSNQPQHF. CDR3 in DNA: TGTGCCATCAGTGAGACAGGTCGTAGCAATCAGCCCCAGCATTTT. This rearrangement joins TRBV10-3 to TRBJ1-5; D may be TRBD1 (5 bases). The CDR3 totals 15 residues. V was trimmed by 2 bases and J by 0 bases, leaving 8 bases between them. CDR1 and CDR2 (germline): ENHRY, SYGVKD.

This clone was seen only a few times. This is likely an artifact of a read error, given a far larger clone one base away. The J gene is TRBJ2-7, the V gene TRBV29-1, with a weak D call TRBD2 (5 bases). Germline V gene sequence: CDR1 SQVTM, CDR2 ANQGSEA. The CDR3 is 13 amino acids. In DNA, the CDR3 is TGCTGCGTTGATGTCGGGGAAGGATACGAGCAGTACTTC. It codes for CCVDVGEGYEQYF.

This chain connects TRBV5-1 to TRBJ2-1; perhaps TRBD1 as D (5 bases). Per germline, CDR1 SGHRS and CDR2 YFSETQ. V was pared by 0 bases and J by 3 bases, with 10 bases between. The CDR3 length is 15 residues. In nucleotides, the CDR3 is TGCGCCAGCAGCTTGGTATATGACAGCTACAATGAGCAGTTCTTC. Its translation: CASSLVYDSYNEQFF.

In this sample, this clone turned up a few times. This chain connects TRBV4-1 to TRBJ1-2; D not certain. Germline assignment: CDR1 MGHRA and CDR2 YSYEKL. This CDR3 is 14 amino acids long. Trimming left V 2 bases short and J 0 bases short, with 7 bases between. CDR3: CASSQSGANYGYTF. The CDR3, as DNA: TGCGCCAGCAGCCAATCGGGAGCTAACTATGGCTACACCTTC.

V usage is TRBV28 and J usage is TRBJ2-7; 11 nucleotides line up with TRBD1. CDR3 size: 17 residues. Trimming at V came to 3 bases and at J to 3 bases, leaving 10 bases not matched to a gene. Germline-derived CDR1 and CDR2 are MDHEN and SYDVKM. The CDR3 DNA follows: TGTGCCAGCAGTTTGGAAGGACAGGGGGCATTACACTACGAGCAGTACTTC. Translated, it gives CASSLEGQGALHYEQYF. Based on the CDR3 plus reference TRBV28 and TRBJ2-7, the full variable domain is DVKVTQSSRYLVKRTGEKVFLECVQDMDHENMFWYRQDPGLGLRLIYFSYDVKMKEKGDIPEGYSVSREKKERFSLILESASTNQTSMYLCASSLEGQGALHYEQYFGPGTRLTVT.

Note on this clone: This same CDR3 is encoded by further DNA sequences in the sample. This chain connects TRBV27 to TRBJ2-7; 10 nucleotides line up with TRBD1. With 6 bases clipped from V and 7 bases from J, the junction kept 6 bases outside the gene matches. CDR1 and CDR2 from the germline V gene are MNHEY and SMNVEV (reference sequence). CDR3 length equals 13 residues. The CDR3 protein is CASRTGGPGEQYF. The CDR3 DNA sequence: TGTGCCAGCAGGACAGGGGGCCCGGGGGAGCAGTACTTC.

The chain uses TRBV4-2 and TRBJ1-1; D is unresolved. Trimming removed 4 bases at V and 7 bases at J, with 10 bases between. The CDR3 has 12 residues. Germline V gene sequence: CDR1 LGHNA, CDR2 YNFKEQ. The CDR3 is CASSPGGGEAFF. In nucleotides, the CDR3 is TGTGCCAGCAGCCCGGGTGGTGGTGAAGCTTTCTTT.

The chain carries TRBV18 and TRBJ1-2; D uncertain. The V and J ends lost 0 bases and 4 bases respectively, with 15 bases between them. Germline V gene lookup returns CDR1 KGHSH and CDR2 LQKENI. The CDR3 is 16 residues long. CDR3 nucleotides: TGTGCCAGCTCACCACCAGGCCAGGATAGGCGCTATGGCTACACCTTC. It yields the protein CASSPPGQDRRYGYTF.

The rearrangement uses TRBV11-3 and TRBJ2-7, with 9 bases matching TRBD1. The J segment lost 3 bases and the V segment lost 4 bases, leaving 4 bases of the junction unmatched. Per germline, CDR1 SGHNT and CDR2 YENEEA. The CDR3 has 14 residues. DNA of the CDR3: TGTGCCAGCAGCTCCACGACAGGGGGCTACGAGCAGTACTTC. Its translation is CASSSTTGGYEQYF.

The V and J genes are TRBV23-1 and TRBJ1-2; tentative D call: TRBD1 (5 bases). TRBV23-1 is treated as an ORF (open reading frame) with a function not yet certain. The CDR3 extends over 16 amino acids. Trimming removed 1 base from V and 4 bases from J, with 16 bases in between. CDR3 nucleotide sequence: TGCGCCAGCAGTCAATTCGGTGCCAACAGGAGCTATGGCTACACCTTC. Protein sequence: CASSQFGANRSYGYTF.

The J gene is TRBJ1-4, the V gene TRBV9; a possible D gene is TRBD1 (5 bases). V lost 0 bases and J lost 3, with 9 bases in between. From germline, CDR1 is SGDLS and CDR2 YYNGEE. CDR3 length: 15 amino acids. The CDR3 nucleotides read TGTGCCAGCAGCGTAGAGGGCAGGGCTAATGAAAAACTGTTTTTT. Residues: CASSVEGRANEKLFF.

The chain has TRBV7-6 and TRBJ1-2, with D hard to call. Trimming removed 4 bases from V and 6 bases from J, with 12 bases in between. From germline, CDR1 is SGHVS and CDR2 FNYEAQ. The CDR3 runs 13 residues. The CDR3 nucleotides are TGTGCCAGCAGCTCCCCAGAAAACAATGGCTACACCTTC. It translates to CASSSPENNGYTF.

This clone has more than one count but fewer than ten. V gene TRBV7-9 combines with J gene TRBJ2-7; 11 bases map to TRBD1. Trimming took 3 bases from V and 3 from J; bases not matched to a gene: 7. Germline assignment: CDR1 SEHNR and CDR2 FQNEAQ (reference sequence). The CDR3 is made up of 16 amino acids. The chain's CDR3 is CASSFDRDRGFYEQYF. CDR3 sequence (DNA): TGTGCCAGCAGCTTCGACCGGGACAGGGGGTTCTACGAGCAGTACTTC.

The genes are TRBV29-1 and TRBJ1-2; the D gene is possibly TRBD1 (6 bases). CDR1 and CDR2 from the germline V gene are SQVTM and ANQGSEA. The CDR3 sequence is 11 residues long. The V gene lost 4 bases and the J gene lost 3 bases, with 6 bases spanning the gap. The CDR3 sequence: CSVGQDYGYTF. The CDR3 coding sequence is TGCAGCGTTGGACAGGACTATGGCTACACCTTC. Full variable domain (outside the CDR3, taken from reference TRBV29-1 and TRBJ1-2): SAVISQKPSRDICQRGTSLTIQCQVDSQVTMMFWYRQQPGQSLTLIATANQGSEATYESGFVIDKFPISRPNLTFSTLTVSNMSPEDSSIYLCSVGQDYGYTFGSGTRLTVV.

The CDR3 spells CASSRAGQSYEQYF. The CDR3, as DNA: TGTGCCAGCAGCCGGGCCGGACAGTCCTACGAGCAGTACTTC. The chain employs TRBV27 and TRBJ2-7; D possibly corresponds to TRBD1 (6 bases). Germline CDR1 is MNHEY and CDR2 is SMNVEV (reference sequence). This CDR3 has 14 residues. Between the trimmed V and J ends, which lost 6 bases and 1 base, there was a span of 13 bases.

Concerning this clone: Sequence at one end of the junction differs from germline and may be a read error. This chain connects TRBV7-9 to TRBJ2-7; unclear D gene. The CDR3 length is 13 residues. The V gene's germline CDR1 is SEHNR and CDR2 FQNEAQ (reference sequence). The CDR3: CASSLGIDWEQYF. CDR3 coding DNA: TGTGCCAGCAGTTTAGGGATAGACTGGGAGCAGTACTTC.

The J gene is TRBJ2-6, the V gene TRBV7-5; the table's D call, TRBD1, was not checked against the DNA. TRBV7-5 is given as a pseudogene. This CDR3 has 22 amino acids. The CDR3 sequence is CARNTCQNIIVKRQSRANVLTF. Written as DNA, the CDR3 is TGTGCCAGAAACACATGCCAGAACATAATCGTGAAGAGACAAAGTCGGGCCAACGTCCTGACTTTC.

A remark on this clone: At one of its ends the junction is not consistent with the germline gene, which may arise from a read error. The chain uses TRBV7-9 and TRBJ1-5; unclear D gene. The CDR3 covers 12 residues. Germline-derived CDR1 and CDR2 are SEHNR and FQNEAQ (reference sequence). The CDR3 sequence: CASSLFNRPQHF. CDR3 nucleotides: TGTGCCAGCAGCTTATTTAATCGGCCCCAGCATTTT. The whole variable domain, filled in from reference TRBV7-9 and TRBJ1-5, reads DTGVSQNPRHKITKRGQNVTFRCDPISEHNRLYWYRQTLGQGPEFLTYFQNEAQLEKSRLLSDRFSAERPKGSFSTLEIQRTEQGDSAMYLCASSLFNRPQHFGDGTRLSIL.

The V call is TRBV4-1, the J call TRBJ1-3, with no clear D. Deletions cut 0 bases from V and 2 bases from J, with 14 bases between. The CDR3 has 17 residues. In germline, CDR1 is MGHRA, CDR2 YSYEKL. CDR3 DNA: TGCGCCAGCAGCCAAGAGAGAGAGGGTATGGCTGGAAACACCATATATTTT. Protein product: CASSQEREGMAGNTIYF.